This section outlines one T cell receptor beta chain sequence together with its context. Its antigen is not known. After stimulus-free culture, autoproliferating CFSE-dim and non-proliferating CFSE-high T cells were sequenced separately. Approximately 5x10^7 CFSE-labeled PBMCs were cultured less than eight days unstimulated, then replicate wells were pooled. The germline V gene has CDR1 MNHNY and CDR2 SVGAGI (reference sequence). The CDR3 runs 13 residues. Sequencing was performed with immunoSEQ multiplex PCR; in TCRdb, only in-frame clones are kept and a portion is missing. The sample yields about 12,000 clones, about four fifths seen once. The source of the sample is a study of memory B cells and T cells in multiple sclerosis.

The sequence was obtained from a human donor with multiple sclerosis. The chain joins TRBV6-6 to TRBJ2-5; D call uncertain. Gene TRBJ2-7 matches the end of the DNA better, so the J call may be wrong. Source material: PBMCs from blood kept in culture. CDR3 sequence: CASSYSWDYEQYF. The CDR3 region has the DNA TGTGCCAGCAGTTACTCGTGGGACTACGAGCAGTACTTC.